This TCR beta chain comes out of a study of T cell clones after liver transplantation. Produced via immunoSEQ multiplex PCR; TCRdb's table is partial and in-frame only. This sample has 65,000 to 80,000 clones, with roughly 80% found just once. Study conclusions and caveats: A larger donor-reactive than third-party decline suggested partial antigen-specific deletion. Conclusions were preliminary, with small, heterogeneous patient groups.

This clone was recorded at least ten times. The antigen remains undetermined. The germline gives CDR1 ENHRY, CDR2 SYGVKD. V dropped 10 bases and J dropped 2 bases, with 17 bases sitting between them. The CDR3 length is 14 residues. The sequences come from CD4+ T cells from blood, collected before liver transplant. The receptor comes from a human donor who received a liver transplant. The chain joins TRBV10-3 to TRBJ1-2; perhaps TRBD1 as D (5 bases). In DNA form, the CDR3 reads TGTGCCACCCTGATCCGTTGGGGGAACTATGGCTACACCTTC. This gives the protein CATLIRWGNYGYTF.